The next 17 T cell receptor beta chains were all read from a single sample in a study of shared clonotypes between healthy human individuals. Only CD45RO-negative cells positively selected for CCR7 counted as naive CD8 cells, so terminally differentiated effector memory CD45RA+ cells were excluded. Profiling relied on immunoSEQ multiplex PCR, and the TCRdb table lists in-frame clones only, not all of them. The profile shows around 1.9 million clones, 85% to 95% of them singletons. Material for sequencing was naive CD8+ T cells from PBMCs. All receptors derive from a man aged 18-30 years in good health. Some clones in this sample may be carry-over from other donors' samples.

This sequence joins TRBV7-9 and TRBJ2-1, with 16 positions matching TRBD2. The CDR3 runs 18 residues. Germline V lookup: CDR1 SEHNR, CDR2 FQNEAQ (reference sequence). The J segment lost 4 bases and the V segment lost 4 bases, leaving 7 bases of the junction unmatched. CDR3 sequence reads: CASSSKGLAGGRYNEQFF. Written as DNA, the CDR3 is TGTGCCAGCAGCTCAAAGGGACTAGCGGGAGGGCGTTACAATGAGCAGTTCTTC.

The V gene is TRBV4-3, the J gene TRBJ1-1, with TRBD1 matching 9 bases. This CDR3 has 14 amino acids. Germline loops: CDR1 LGHNA, CDR2 YSLEER. Trimming removed 4 bases from V and 4 bases from J; junction bases left unmatched: 4. The CDR3 is CASSRTGGGTEAFF. DNA of the CDR3: TGCGCCAGCAGCCGAACAGGGGGCGGCACTGAAGCTTTCTTT.

The chain couples TRBV5-6 to TRBJ2-7, with 7 bases matching TRBD2. The germline V gene has CDR1 SGHDT and CDR2 YYEEEE. The CDR3 has 14 amino acids. V lost 2 bases to trimming and J lost 3 bases; unmatched junction nucleotides: 5. CDR3 residues: CASSFGGGSYEQYF. CDR3 DNA: TGTGCCAGCAGCTTTGGCGGCGGGAGCTACGAGCAGTACTTC.

This sequence joins TRBV29-1 and TRBJ2-2; 8 bases line up with TRBD2. CDR1 and CDR2 from the germline V gene are SQVTM and ANQGSEA. After removal of 1 base from V and 5 bases from J, the junction contained 9 bases not matched to a gene. The CDR3 loop spans 16 amino acids. CDR3 sequence (DNA): TGCAGCGTTGAAGGTGGTGGCGGGAGGTATACCGGGGAGCTGTTTTTT. As protein: CSVEGGGGRYTGELFF.

Of note for this clone: Within the sample, other DNA sequences also encode this same CDR3. The V call is TRBV7-9, the J call TRBJ2-5; TRBD2 matches at 7 bases. V gave up 5 bases and J gave up 5 bases; unmatched junction bases: 5. CDR3 size: 13 residues. Germline loops: CDR1 SEHNR, CDR2 FQNEAQ (reference sequence). The CDR3 DNA follows: TGTGCCAGCAGCCTGGGAGGGGTCGAGACCCAGTACTTC. Translation gives CASSLGGVETQYF.

The genes are TRBV20-1 and TRBJ2-1; no reliable D call. This CDR3 has 11 residues. V lost 3 bases to trimming and J lost 9 bases, with 9 bases between them. The germline CDR1 and CDR2 sequences are DFQATT and SNEGSKA (reference sequence). CDR3 loop: CSASDSGEQFF. CDR3 in DNA: TGCAGTGCTAGTGACTCGGGTGAGCAGTTCTTC.

The chain combines TRBV7-9 with TRBJ2-3; D uncertain. This CDR3 contains 13 residues. V was trimmed by 5 bases and J by 4 bases, leaving 10 bases between them. Germline V CDR1 and CDR2: SEHNR, FQNEAQ (reference sequence). The CDR3 is CASSRPEADTQYF. The DNA of the CDR3 is TGTGCCAGCAGCCGTCCAGAAGCAGATACGCAGTATTTT.

The V call is TRBV28, the J call TRBJ2-1, with a weak D call TRBD2 (6 bases). This CDR3 region has 16 residues. Per the germline V gene, CDR1 is MDHEN and CDR2 is SYDVKM. Trimming removed 5 bases at V and 3 bases at J, with 17 bases between. CDR3 DNA: TGTGCCAGCAGTCCCTTAGCGGTAGAATTCTACAATGAGCAGTTCTTC. It translates to CASSPLAVEFYNEQFF.

The CDR3 nucleotides read TGTGCCAGCAGCTTTAACGCAGATACGCAGTATTTT. The encoded protein is CASSFNADTQYF. This chain joins TRBV7-9 and TRBJ2-3; D gene unclear. This CDR3 spans 12 amino acids. CDR1 and CDR2 from the germline V gene are SEHNR and FQNEAQ (reference sequence). V lost 3 bases and J lost 4, with 5 bases in between.

The rearrangement joins TRBV9 to TRBJ2-2, with 10 bases lining up with TRBD2. CDR1 and CDR2 (germline): SGDLS, YYNGEE. Unmatched junction bases numbered 8, after V lost 0 bases and J lost 6 bases. This CDR3 has 17 residues. The CDR3 DNA is TGTGCCAGCAGCGTAGCTACAACTAGCGGGGTCGCCGGGGAGCTGTTTTTT. This encodes CASSVATTSGVAGELFF.

Note on this clone: Other DNA sequences within the sample encode an identical CDR3. The chain recombines TRBV19 with TRBJ2-7; the match to TRBD2 covers 8 bases. The V segment lost 1 base and the J segment 4 bases; nucleotides outside the gene matches: 0. Germline assignment: CDR1 LNHDA and CDR2 SQIVND (reference sequence). The CDR3 runs to 13 residues. The CDR3 nucleotides read TGTGCCAGTAGTATAGTAGCGGGATACGAGCAGTACTTC. Translating gives CASSIVAGYEQYF. The full variable domain, rest sourced from reference TRBV19 and TRBJ2-7, is DGGITQSPKYLFRKEGQNVTLSCEQNLNHDAMYWYRQDPGQGLRLIYYSQIVNDFQKGDIAEGYSVSREKKESFPLTVTSAQKNPTAFYLCASSIVAGYEQYFGPGTRLTVT.

As concerns this clone: The same CDR3 also results from other DNA sequences found in this sample. The chain uses TRBV11-1 and TRBJ2-7; the D is unclear. There are 13 residues in the CDR3. Per the germline V gene, CDR1 is SGHAT and CDR2 is FQDESV (reference sequence). Trimming removed 1 base from V and 3 bases from J, with 7 bases in between. The CDR3 DNA follows: TGTGCCAGCAGCTTAGGGCGGAGCTACGAGCAGTACTTC. Its translation is CASSLGRSYEQYF.

The chain joins TRBV27 to TRBJ2-1; TRBD2 might be the D (5 bases). The CDR3 length is 14 residues. Germline V lookup: CDR1 MNHEY, CDR2 SMNVEV (reference sequence). Trimming pared 10 bases from V and 0 bases from J, leaving 13 bases between. The CDR3 loop is CATWSTSSYNEQFF. The CDR3 DNA reads TGTGCCACCTGGTCAACTAGCTCCTACAATGAGCAGTTCTTC.

The gene calls are TRBV5-8 and TRBJ1-1, with D uncertain. Germline assignment: CDR1 SGHTS and CDR2 YDEGEE. The CDR3 is 12 residues long. The germline V and J ends were trimmed by 4 bases and 3 bases, with 7 bases remaining between them. CDR3 loop: CASSPLHTEAFF. The CDR3 bases are TGTGCCAGCAGCCCCCTTCACACTGAAGCTTTCTTT.

The chain joins TRBV4-1 to TRBJ2-7, with 13 positions matching TRBD2. V dropped 5 bases and J dropped 7; count of bases not matched to a gene: 8. Germline V gives CDR1 MGHRA, CDR2 YSYEKL. The CDR3 sequence is 15 residues long. CDR3 sequence: CASSAQLAGGGEQYF. The DNA of the CDR3 is TGCGCCAGCAGCGCCCAACTAGCGGGAGGGGGGGAGCAGTACTTC.

The chain couples TRBV13 to TRBJ2-7; D gene unclear. The CDR3 totals 13 residues. The germline gives CDR1 PRHDT, CDR2 FYEKMQ (reference sequence). V lost 5 bases and J 4 bases, leaving 12 bases between the germline ends. The CDR3 spells CASSLPRSYEQYF. In DNA form, the CDR3 reads TGTGCCAGCAGCCTCCCCAGGAGTTACGAGCAGTACTTC.

This clone was detected only a few times. The chain employs TRBV4-1 and TRBJ1-5, with 8 positions matching TRBD1. V gave up 3 bases and J gave up 6 bases; unmatched junction bases: 7. CDR3 length: 15 amino acids. From germline, CDR1 is MGHRA and CDR2 YSYEKL. Written as DNA, the CDR3 is TGCGCCAGCAGCCAGGATCAGGGGGCGAGTCAGCCCCAGCATTTT. Translated, it gives CASSQDQGASQPQHF.